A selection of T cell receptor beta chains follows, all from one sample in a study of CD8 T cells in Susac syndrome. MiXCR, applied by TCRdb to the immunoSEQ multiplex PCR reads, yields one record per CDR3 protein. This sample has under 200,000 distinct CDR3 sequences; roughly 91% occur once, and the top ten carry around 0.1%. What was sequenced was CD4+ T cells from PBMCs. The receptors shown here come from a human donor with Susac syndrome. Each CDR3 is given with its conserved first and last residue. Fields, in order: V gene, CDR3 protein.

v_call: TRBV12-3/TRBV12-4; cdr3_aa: CASSLVASGADTQYF
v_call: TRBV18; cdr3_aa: CASSPSAGRWDEQYF
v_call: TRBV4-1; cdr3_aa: CASSRVGEKLFF
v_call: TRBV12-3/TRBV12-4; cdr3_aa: CASSLSGLPYEAFF
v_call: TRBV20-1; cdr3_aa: CSAPDGNFRQPQHF
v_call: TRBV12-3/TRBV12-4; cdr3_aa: CASHGGGASGNTEAFF
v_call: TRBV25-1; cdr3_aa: CASREGLPDTQYF
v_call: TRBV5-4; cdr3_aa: CASSLWGNTGELFF
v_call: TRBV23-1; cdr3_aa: CASSRRTGQGRSDTQYF
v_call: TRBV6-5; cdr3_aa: CASSESSQVLRPYGYTF
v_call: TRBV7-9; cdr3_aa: CASRRGTDTQYF
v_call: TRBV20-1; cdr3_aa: CSAIPGGTDTQYF
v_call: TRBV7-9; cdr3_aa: CASSSSIGDYGYTF
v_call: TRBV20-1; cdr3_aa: CSHGGHNQPQHF
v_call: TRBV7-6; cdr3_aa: CASSPIYRGRVGNEQYF
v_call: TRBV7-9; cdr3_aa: CASSLGGRGAFF
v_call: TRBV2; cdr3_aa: CASSEVRGVSNEKLFF
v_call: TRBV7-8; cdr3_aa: CASSKTGNTIYF
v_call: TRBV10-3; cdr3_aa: CATKKTGETQYF
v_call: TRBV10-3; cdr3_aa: CAISEVEVQGARPDTQYF
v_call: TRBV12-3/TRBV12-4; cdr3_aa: CASSLNQGATTEAFF
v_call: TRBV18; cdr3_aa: CASSKEMNTEAFF